The 18 T cell receptor beta chains below were found in one sample sequenced in a study of lymphopenia after photon versus proton radiotherapy. Only in-frame clones appear in the TCRdb table, and some are missing; sequencing was by immunoSEQ multiplex PCR. In the table there are about 29,000 clones, roughly 87% of which are singletons. The source material was peripheral blood, sampled from a patient treated with proton-based radiotherapy. All receptors come from a woman aged 55-69 years with cholangiocarcinoma. Some clones in this sample may be carry-over from other donors' samples.

The chain is built from TRBV9 and TRBJ2-1; either TRBD1 or TRBD2 may fit D (5 bases each). Germline assignment: CDR1 SGDLS and CDR2 YYNGEE. The CDR3 has 13 residues. Trimming took off 10 bases at V and 7 bases at J, with 18 bases between the two ends. CDR3 sequence (DNA): TGTGCCGTAGGGACCGGTTCGGTTAATGAGCAGTTCTTC. This codes for CAVGTGSVNEQFF.

The J gene is TRBJ1-2, the V gene TRBV9; tentative D call: TRBD1 (5 bases). The CDR3 loop spans 12 amino acids. Trimming shortened V by 6 bases and J by 8 bases, and 14 bases separated the two germline ends. The germline V gene has CDR1 SGDLS and CDR2 YYNGEE. The CDR3 loop reads CASTGGREGYTF. In DNA, the CDR3 is TGTGCCAGCACTGGTGGCAGGGAGGGCTACACCTTC.

The chain carries TRBV7-2 and TRBJ2-2, with a weak D call TRBD2 (5 bases). CDR3 size: 16 residues. CDR1 and CDR2 from the germline V gene are SGHTA and FQGNSA. V lost 5 bases and J 3 bases, leaving 16 bases between the germline ends. The CDR3 DNA is TGTGCCAGCAGCCCGAGGAAGAGGGTTGACACCGGGGAGCTGTTTTTT. Encoded protein: CASSPRKRVDTGELFF. The complete variable domain, with remaining parts taken from reference TRBV7-2 and TRBJ2-2, reads GAGVSQSPSNKVTEKGKDVELRCDPISGHTALYWYRQSLGQGLEFLIYFQGNSAPDKSGLPSDRFSAERTGGSVSTLTIQRTQQEDSAVYLCASSPRKRVDTGELFFGEGSRLTVL.

The V call is TRBV5-1, the J call TRBJ2-1; D gene unclear. V dropped 0 bases and J dropped 8 bases, with 9 bases sitting between them. The germline V gene has CDR1 SGHRS and CDR2 YFSETQ. The CDR3 length is 13 residues. In DNA form, the CDR3 reads TGCGCCAGCAGCTTGGTCCCCCGGGATGAGCAGTTCTTC. It translates to CASSLVPRDEQFF.

The rearrangement uses TRBV7-9 and TRBJ1-6; 10 bases line up with TRBD1. The germline V gene encodes CDR1 SEHNR and CDR2 FQNEAQ (reference sequence). There are 15 residues in the CDR3. V was pared by 5 bases and J by 6 bases, with 4 bases of the junction left unmatched. This CDR3 is CASSTGTGVNSPLHF. DNA for the CDR3: TGTGCCAGCAGCACTGGGACAGGGGTTAATTCACCCCTCCACTTT.

This clone was detected only once. The V gene is TRBV11-3, the J gene TRBJ2-2, with D perhaps matching TRBD2 (6 bases). Looked up from germline, CDR1 is SGHNT and CDR2 is YENEEA. The CDR3 is 15 residues long. The V gene lost 4 bases and the J gene lost 3 bases, with 12 bases spanning the gap. CDR3 loop: CASSSGRGDTGELFF. CDR3 DNA: TGTGCCAGCAGCTCCGGGAGAGGGGACACCGGGGAGCTGTTTTTT.

CDR3 sequence: CASMGSSYNEQFF. The CDR3 DNA sequence: TGTGCCAGCATGGGGAGCTCCTACAATGAGCAGTTCTTC. The gene calls are TRBV2 and TRBJ2-1, with D possibly matching TRBD2 (5 bases). The V gene's germline CDR1 is SNHLY and CDR2 FYNNEI. The CDR3 spans 13 residues. The ends were cut back, 7 bases at V and 0 bases at J, with 7 bases in the middle.

The genes are TRBV27 and TRBJ1-1; no clear D gene. The CDR3 has 15 residues. In germline, CDR1 is MNHEY, CDR2 SMNVEV (reference sequence). The ends were cut back, 0 bases at V and 5 bases at J, with 13 bases in the middle. CDR3 sequence: CASSLSPGLGTEAFF. In DNA form, the CDR3 reads TGTGCCAGCAGTTTATCCCCCGGGCTCGGAACTGAAGCTTTCTTT.

The chain recombines TRBV7-9 with TRBJ2-7; D call uncertain. Germline V gene lookup returns CDR1 SEHNR and CDR2 FQNEAQ (reference sequence). Trimming cost V 5 bases and J 6 bases, with 11 bases left between them. This CDR3 is built from 12 residues. In DNA form, the CDR3 reads TGTGCCAGCAGCCAGGCTTTGGGCGAGCAGTACTTC. Its protein product is CASSQALGEQYF. The variable domain in full, completed from reference TRBV7-9 and TRBJ2-7, reads DTGVSQNPRHKITKRGQNVTFRCDPISEHNRLYWYRQTLGQGPEFLTYFQNEAQLEKSRLLSDRFSAERPKGSFSTLEIQRTEQGDSAMYLCASSQALGEQYFGPGTRLTVT.

The chain employs TRBV11-2 and TRBJ1-3, with a possible D match to TRBD1 (5 bases). The germline V and J ends were trimmed by 4 bases and 0 bases, with 10 bases remaining between them. CDR3 length: 15 residues. Germline CDR1 is SGHAT and CDR2 is FQNNGV. This CDR3 is CASSSWGNSGNTIYF. The CDR3 nucleotides are TGTGCCAGCAGCTCCTGGGGCAACTCTGGAAACACCATATATTTT.

The chain uses TRBV5-1 and TRBJ2-4; 9 nucleotides line up with TRBD2. Germline lookup yields CDR1 SGHRS and CDR2 YFSETQ. J lost 8 bases, V lost 4 bases, and 13 bases had no gene match. The CDR3 runs to 16 residues. The CDR3 DNA sequence: TGCGCCAGCAGCCCCGTGGGGTGGCGGGGGGGTGACATTCAGTACTTC. It specifies CASSPVGWRGGDIQYF. Full variable domain (outside the CDR3, taken from reference TRBV5-1 and TRBJ2-4): KAGVTQTPRYLIKTRGQQVTLSCSPISGHRSVSWYQQTPGQGLQFLFEYFSETQRNKGNFPGRFSGRQFSNSRSEMNVSTLELGDSALYLCASSPVGWRGGDIQYFGAGTRLSVL.

The rearrangement joins TRBV14 to TRBJ2-3; no clear D. V was pared by 3 bases and J by 1 base, with 5 bases between. The CDR3 contains 13 residues. Germline CDR1 and CDR2: SGHDN and FVKESK. CDR3 in amino acids: CASSQSRTDTQYF. The CDR3, as DNA: TGTGCCAGCAGCCAGAGTCGCACAGATACGCAGTATTTT.

The CDR3 DNA is TGTGCCAGCTCACCGTGGGACAGCGGTGGCTACACCTTC. Protein sequence: CASSPWDSGGYTF. This chain connects TRBV18 to TRBJ1-2, with 7 nucleotides matching TRBD1. The length of the CDR3 is 13 residues. CDR1 and CDR2 from the germline V gene are KGHSH and LQKENI. Trimming cost V 3 bases and J 7 bases; bases outside gene matches: 5.

The CDR3 reads CASSTRPLLNTEAFF. The CDR3 nucleotides are TGTGCCAGCAGTACAAGGCCACTTTTGAACACTGAAGCTTTCTTT. The chain has TRBV6-1 and TRBJ1-1, with D uncertain. This CDR3 is built from 15 residues. Trimming stripped 5 bases from V and 0 bases from J, with 13 bases between. CDR1 MNHNS and CDR2 SASEGT come from the germline V gene.

This rearrangement joins TRBV5-1 to TRBJ1-3; 8 nucleotides line up with TRBD1. From germline, CDR1 is SGHRS and CDR2 YFSETQ. Germline trimming cut 0 bases from V and 3 bases from J; bases unmatched to any gene: 8. The CDR3 is 17 residues long. The CDR3 loop is CASSLAGQGNYGNTIYF. CDR3 bases: TGCGCCAGCAGCTTGGCCGGACAGGGAAATTATGGAAACACCATATATTTT.

Concerning this clone: A read error likely explains this, since a far larger clone differs by one base. The chain employs TRBV7-3 and TRBJ2-7; TRBD2 aligns across 12 bases. In germline, CDR1 is SGHTA, CDR2 FQGTGA. V dropped 4 bases and J dropped 7; count of bases not matched to a gene: 11. CDR3 length: 16 residues. The CDR3 nucleotides read TGTGCCAGCAGCTCCCTGACTAGCGGGGGTTTGGATGAGCAGTACTTC. The encoded protein is CASSSLTSGGLDEQYF. Together with reference TRBV7-3 and TRBJ2-7, the CDR3 gives the full variable domain: GAGVSQTPSNKVTEKGKYVELRCDPISGHTALYWYRQSLGQGPEFLIYFQGTGAADDSGLPNDRFFAVRPEGSVSTLKIQRTERGDSAVYLCASSSLTSGGLDEQYFGPGTRLTVT.

The rearrangement links TRBV5-1 to TRBJ1-5, with 7 positions matching TRBD1. Germline CDR1 and CDR2: SGHRS and YFSETQ. V shed 3 bases and J 6 bases; nucleotides not matched to a gene: 6. The CDR3 contains 14 residues. The CDR3 DNA follows: TGCGCCAGCAGCTCGGGAGGGGGCGGTCAGCCCCAGCATTTT. Translating gives CASSSGGGGQPQHF.

This chain uses TRBV7-3 with TRBJ2-7; TRBD2 matches at 7 bases. This CDR3 has 15 amino acids. The germline gives CDR1 SGHTA, CDR2 FQGTGA. V shed 0 bases and J 3 bases; nucleotides not matched to a gene: 5. The CDR3 is CASSLTGTTIYEQYF. CDR3 nucleotide sequence: TGTGCCAGCAGCTTAACCGGGACTACGATCTACGAGCAGTACTTC.